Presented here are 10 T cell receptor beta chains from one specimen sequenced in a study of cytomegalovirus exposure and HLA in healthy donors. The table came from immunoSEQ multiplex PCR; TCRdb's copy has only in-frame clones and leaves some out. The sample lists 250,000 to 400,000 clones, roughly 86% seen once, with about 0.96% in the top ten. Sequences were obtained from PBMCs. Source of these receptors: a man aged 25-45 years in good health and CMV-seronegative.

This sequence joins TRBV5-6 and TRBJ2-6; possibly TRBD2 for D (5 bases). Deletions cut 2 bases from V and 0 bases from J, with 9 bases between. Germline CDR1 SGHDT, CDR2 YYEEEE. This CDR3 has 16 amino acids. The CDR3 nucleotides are TGTGCCAGCAGCTTCTCACTAGGCTCTGGGGCCAACGTCCTGACTTTC. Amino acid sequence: CASSFSLGSGANVLTF. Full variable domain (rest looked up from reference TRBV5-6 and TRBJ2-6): DAGVTQSPTHLIKTRGQQVTLRCSPKSGHDTVSWYQQALGQGPQFIFQYYEEEERQRGNFPDRFSGHQFPNYSSELNVNALLLGDSALYLCASSFSLGSGANVLTFGAGSRLTVL.

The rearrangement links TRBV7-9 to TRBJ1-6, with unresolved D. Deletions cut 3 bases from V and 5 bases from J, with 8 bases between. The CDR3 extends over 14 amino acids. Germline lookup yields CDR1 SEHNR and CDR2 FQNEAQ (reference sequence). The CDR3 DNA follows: TGTGCCAGCAGCTTTACAGTGAATAATTCACCCCTCCACTTT. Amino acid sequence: CASSFTVNNSPLHF.

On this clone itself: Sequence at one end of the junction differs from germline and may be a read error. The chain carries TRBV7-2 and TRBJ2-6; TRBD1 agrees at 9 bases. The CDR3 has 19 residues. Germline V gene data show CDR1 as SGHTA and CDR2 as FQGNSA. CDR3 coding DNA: TGTGCCAGCAGCCTAGCTTTCGGGACAGGGAATACTGGGGCCAACGTCCTGACTTTC. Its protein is CASSLAFGTGNTGANVLTF.

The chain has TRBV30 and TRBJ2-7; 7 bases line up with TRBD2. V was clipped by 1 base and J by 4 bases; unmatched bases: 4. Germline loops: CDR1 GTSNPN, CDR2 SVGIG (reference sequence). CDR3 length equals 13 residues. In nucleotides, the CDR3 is TGTGCCTGGAGTGGCGGGGAGGGGTACGAGCAGTACTTC. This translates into CAWSGGEGYEQYF.

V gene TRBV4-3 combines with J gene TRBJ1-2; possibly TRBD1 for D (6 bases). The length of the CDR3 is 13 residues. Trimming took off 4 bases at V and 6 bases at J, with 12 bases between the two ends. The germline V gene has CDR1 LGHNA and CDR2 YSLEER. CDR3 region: CASSLGGGNGYTF. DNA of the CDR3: TGCGCCAGCAGCCTTGGGGGGGGCAATGGCTACACCTTC.

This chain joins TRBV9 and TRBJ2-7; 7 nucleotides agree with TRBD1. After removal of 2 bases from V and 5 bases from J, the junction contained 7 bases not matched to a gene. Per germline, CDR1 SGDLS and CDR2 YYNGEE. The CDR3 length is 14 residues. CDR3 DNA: TGTGCCAGCAGCGTGACACAGGGGTCGCACGAGCAGTACTTC. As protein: CASSVTQGSHEQYF.

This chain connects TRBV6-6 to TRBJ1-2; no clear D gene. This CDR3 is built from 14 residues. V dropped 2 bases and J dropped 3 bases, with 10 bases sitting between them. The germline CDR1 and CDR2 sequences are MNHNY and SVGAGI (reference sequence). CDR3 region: CASSYASGDYGYTF. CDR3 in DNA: TGTGCCAGCAGTTACGCTTCAGGTGACTATGGCTACACCTTC.

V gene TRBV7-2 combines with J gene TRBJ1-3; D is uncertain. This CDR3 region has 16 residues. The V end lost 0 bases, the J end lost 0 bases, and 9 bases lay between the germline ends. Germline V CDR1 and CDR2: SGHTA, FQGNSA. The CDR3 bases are TGTGCCAGCAGCTTAGCCGTCAGAAGCTCTGGAAACACCATATATTTT. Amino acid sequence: CASSLAVRSSGNTIYF.

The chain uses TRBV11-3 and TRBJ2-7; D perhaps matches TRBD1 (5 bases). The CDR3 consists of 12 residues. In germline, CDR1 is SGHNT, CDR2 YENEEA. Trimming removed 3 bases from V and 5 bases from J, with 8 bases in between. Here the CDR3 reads CASSLTANEQYF. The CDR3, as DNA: TGTGCCAGCAGCTTGACAGCAAACGAGCAGTACTTC. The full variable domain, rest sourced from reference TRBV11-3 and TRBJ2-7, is EAGVVQSPRYKIIEKKQPVAFWCNPISGHNTLYWYLQNLGQGPELLIRYENEEAVDDSQLPKDRFSAERLKGVDSTLKIQPAELGDSAVYLCASSLTANEQYFGPGTRLTVT.

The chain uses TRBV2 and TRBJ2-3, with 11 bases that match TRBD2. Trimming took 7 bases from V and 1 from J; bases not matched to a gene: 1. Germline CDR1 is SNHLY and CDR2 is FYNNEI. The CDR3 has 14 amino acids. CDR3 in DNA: TGTGCCAGCATGGGACTAGCGGGCACAGATACGCAGTATTTT. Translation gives CASMGLAGTDTQYF.